This paragraph reports one T cell receptor (beta chain). Measured with immunoSEQ multiplex PCR; TCRdb has only the in-frame clones, and not every one. The data show about 47,000 clones, around 85% seen once. The CDR3 loop spans 15 amino acids. Germline V gives CDR1 SGHAT, CDR2 FQNNGV. Deletions cut 4 bases from V and 5 bases from J, with 15 bases between. This entry comes from a study of OX40 agonist ivuxolimab in advanced cancers. In the study overall: An agonistic human IgG2 monoclonal antibody against OX40 (CD134) was given. Three dose-escalation patients had partial responses: one with hepatocellular carcinoma and two with cutaneous melanoma.

The sample here was CD4+ or CD8+ T cells sorted from blood, taken in a trial of the OX40 agonist ivuxolimab. The chain is built from TRBV11-2 and TRBJ2-1; D call uncertain. The sequence derives from an adult with an advanced solid tumor such as melanoma, head and neck, liver or kidney cancer. The DNA for the CDR3 is TGTGCCAGCAGCTCCCTCCAGCCGGCCAACAATGAGCAGTTCTTC. Its protein product is CASSSLQPANNEQFF.